This T cell receptor beta chain was sequenced in a study of blood T cell repertoires in COVID-19. CDR3 length: 18 residues. J was trimmed by 5 bases and V by 3 bases; bases with no gene match: 16. Germline lookup yields CDR1 MDHEN and CDR2 SYDVKM. Original processing notes: Reference gene primer amplification gave nucleated cell count estimates. Profiling relied on immunoSEQ multiplex PCR, and the TCRdb table lists in-frame clones only, not all of them. V and J calls and clone size are copied from that table; D and trimming were computed from the DNA. The table has 70,000 or so clones, around 90% seen once; the top ten hold around 9%.

The material sequenced was peripheral blood. This chain joins TRBV28 and TRBJ2-7; 10 nucleotides align to TRBD2. The TCR was taken from a human donor in a cohort sampled during active COVID-19. Written as DNA, the CDR3 is TGTGCCAGCAGTTTCGGCCTAGCGGGGGATAAGAGGTTCCACGAGCAGTACTTC. Encoded protein: CASSFGLAGDKRFHEQYF.